This T cell receptor (beta chain) is drawn from a study of post-analysis software for immune sequencing data. Study results and limitations: TRBV segments more frequent in patients than in controls numbered roughly 5 and included TRBV5-6, TRBV5-1 and TRBV20-1.

Unique molecular identifiers were carried by the TCR beta cDNA libraries. Using its own MiXCR run on the PCR reads, TCRdb lists one record per CDR3 protein. The data hold fewer than 850,000 distinct CDR3 sequences, with less than 35% observed a single time. The CDR3 is 15 amino acids. Trimming took 6 bases from V and 0 from J, leaving 17 bases between them. Germline V CDR1 and CDR2: DFQATT, SNEGSKA (reference sequence). This clonotype was detected only a few times. Its matching antigen is unknown. Sequencing used blood. This TCR was sampled from a girl under 18 with multiple sclerosis. The chain recombines TRBV20-1 with TRBJ1-2; D is perhaps TRBD1 (6 bases). For the CDR3, the DNA is TGCAGTGCCCCAGAGTGGACAGCCCCTAACTATGGCTACACCTTC. Encoded protein: CSAPEWTAPNYGYTF.